This T cell receptor (beta chain) was obtained from a study of cytomegalovirus exposure and HLA in healthy donors listed by TCRdb under 2017. For the wider study: According to a later analysis, the 120 or so validation repertoires were produced on the same platform as the roughly 600 repertoires of the first cohort. The aim of the study was to test whether cataloging public T cell receptors could identify signatures of past pathogen exposure. Besides the first cohort of approximately 670 subjects, a separate validation cohort made up of around 120 different subjects was used. To predict cytomegalovirus infection status, the study combined high-throughput TCR immunosequencing, statistical association of individual TCRs with disease status, and machine learning.

The library was generated by the immunoSEQ multiplex PCR assay. The authors processed their data as follows. To diagnose cytomegalovirus status from the catalog of TCR beta chain sequences, a statistical classification framework was built. In TCRdb, the immuneACCESS table is reduced to in-frame sequences with V and J assigned. These tables do not hold every clone; where another copy was compared, an unresolved V gene accounts for under half, and the others remain unexplained. That table is the source of V, J and clone size, and D and trimming were worked out from the DNA. For this sample there are a few hundred thousand clones; roughly 89% appear just once. The ten most abundant clones make up approximately 0.34% of the sample. Results and caveats for the whole study, not just this receptor: Subsequent analysis determined that TCRs grouped into clusters in the first cohort also showed a tendency toward co-occurrence across the 90 to 150 validation repertoires, and 94% of cluster scores exceeded 0. The authors suggested that the approach could potentially be extended to other disease states and immunological phenotypes. The study listed 164 TCR beta chains as associated with cytomegalovirus. A few of the identified cytomegalovirus-associated TCR beta chains were confirmed in vitro to be specific for cytomegalovirus antigens. The validation cohort had no HLA typing available for a later analysis, so co-occurrence within that cohort was assessed over all 120 or so repertoires. While some public TCRs were present in many individuals, most TCR sequences turned up only very rarely across donors. The classifier was reported to diagnose cytomegalovirus status with high specificity and sensitivity in both the original cohort and the validation cohort.

Details on this clone: Its antigen is currently not known. No much larger clone exists at a distance of one base, and base qualities are not known.

From the cysteine up to the valine, the CDR3 has a length of 13 residues. The read is trimmed to its CDR3 DNA, 39 bases read in frame from base 1. CDR1 MNHEY and CDR2 SVGAGI were looked up in the germline V gene. Trimming takes 6 bases off V and 4 bases off J; junction bases not matched to a gene: 6. The donors belonged to the validation cohort of under 150 subjects, which was separate from the roughly 670-subject first cohort. Recombination linked TRBV6-5 to TRBJ2-7, with TRBD1 identical over 7 junction bases. The clonotype comes from a woman between 18 and 29 years old in good health and CMV-seronegative. The sequenced sample was PBMCs. The nucleotide sequence reads as follows: TGTGCCAGCAGCTTGGGACAGTCGTACGAGCAGTACGTC. Its protein is CASSLGQSYEQYV.